This T cell receptor (beta chain) originates from a study of regulatory T cells in long-lasting Graves disease. Regarding time point: persistent/refractory GD, antithyroid drugs over 5 years with positive TRAb. RNA extracted from PBMCs served as the sequencing template. General observations from the study: Newly diagnosed patients had higher TCR diversity than persistent Graves' patients did. Examination was confined to peripheral blood, excluding thyroid tissue. Preferential use of TRBV28, TRBJ1-2 and TRBJ2-5 was seen in persistent disease.

Assembly of TCR beta libraries relied on iRepertoire HTBI primers together with Arm-PCR of CDR3 regions. TCRdb itself ran the multiplex PCR reads through MiXCR, one entry per CDR3 protein. Of about 470,000 distinct CDR3 sequences listed, 20% to 25% are singletons. About this clonotype itself: Antigen: not known. This sequence may be a read error, since a much larger clone differs from it by one base.

CDR1 is SNHLY and CDR2 is FYNNEI in the germline V gene. The V and J ends lost 3 bases and 4 bases respectively, with 13 bases between them. CDR3 size: 15 residues. V usage is TRBV2 and J usage is TRBJ2-1, with D possibly TRBD1 on 6 matching bases. The TCR originated in a female donor with Graves disease. The sequences come from peripheral blood mononuclear cells (PBMCs), collected when the disease was refractory, from a patient treated with antithyroid drugs. Here the CDR3 reads CASSEGAVMYNEQFF. The CDR3, as DNA: TGTGCCAGCAGTGAGGGGGCAGTAATGTACAATGAGCAGTTCTTC.